The source of this T cell receptor beta chain is a study of Graves' ophthalmopathy and Graves' hyperthyroidism. Overall study findings and caveats: Blood also carried most expanded thyroid clonotypes exceeding 0.001 frequency.

With regard to this clonotype: Its antigen is as yet unknown.

V lost 4 bases to trimming and J lost 2 bases; unmatched junction nucleotides: 8. Germline V gene sequence: CDR1 SEHNR, CDR2 FQNEAQ (reference sequence). CDR3 length: 16 residues. Transcripts of RNA were the source for amplifying TCR beta CDR3 regions. A first-round RT-PCR used HTBI primers, followed by a second-round multiplex PCR. MiXCR, run by TCRdb on the multiplex PCR reads, gives a single entry per CDR3 protein. Seen here are 900,000 to 1,200,000 distinct CDR3 sequences, about 35% observed once, and the top ten hold approximately 12%. Sequencing was done on a sample of peripheral blood or thyroid tissue (not recorded which). This TCR was sampled from an adult man with Graves' hyperthyroidism. V and J are TRBV7-9 and TRBJ2-7; 10 positions match TRBD1. CDR3 region: CASSSPIGQGAYEQYF. For the CDR3, the DNA is TGTGCCAGCAGCTCCCCCATTGGACAGGGGGCCTACGAGCAGTACTTC.